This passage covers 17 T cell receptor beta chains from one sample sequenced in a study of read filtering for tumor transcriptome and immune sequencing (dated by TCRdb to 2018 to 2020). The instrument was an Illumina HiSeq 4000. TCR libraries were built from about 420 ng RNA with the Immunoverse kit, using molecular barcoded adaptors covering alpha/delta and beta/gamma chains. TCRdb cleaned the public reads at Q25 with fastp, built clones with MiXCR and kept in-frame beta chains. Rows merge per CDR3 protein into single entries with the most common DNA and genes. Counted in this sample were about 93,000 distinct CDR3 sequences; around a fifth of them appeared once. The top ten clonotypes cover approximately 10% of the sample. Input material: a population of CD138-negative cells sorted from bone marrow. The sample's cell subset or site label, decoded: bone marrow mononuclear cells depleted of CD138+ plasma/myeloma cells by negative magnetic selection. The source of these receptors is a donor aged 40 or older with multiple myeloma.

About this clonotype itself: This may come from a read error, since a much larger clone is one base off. The CDR3 DNA reads TGTGCCAGCAGCAGCACGGAGTACGAGCAGTACTTC. This translates into CASSSTEYEQYF. V usage is TRBV28 and J usage is TRBJ2-7, with D uncertain. The CDR3 runs 12 residues. Between the trimmed V and J ends, which lost 6 bases and 4 bases, there was a span of 10 bases. Germline lookup yields CDR1 MDHEN and CDR2 SYDVKM.

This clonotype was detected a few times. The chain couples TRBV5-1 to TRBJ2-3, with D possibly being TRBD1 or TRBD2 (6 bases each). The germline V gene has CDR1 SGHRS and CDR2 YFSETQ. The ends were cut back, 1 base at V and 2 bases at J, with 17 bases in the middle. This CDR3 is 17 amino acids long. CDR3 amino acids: CASSLLLGGPNTDTQYF. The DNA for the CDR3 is TGCGCCAGCAGCTTGCTTCTCGGGGGCCCTAACACAGATACGCAGTATTTT.

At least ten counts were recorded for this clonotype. This chain's CDR3 is CASSSPTDGEREAFF. The CDR3 nucleotides read TGTGCCAGCAGCAGCCCGACGGACGGGGAGCGTGAAGCTTTCTTT. This chain uses TRBV2 with TRBJ1-1; D gene ambiguous. Germline assignment: CDR1 SNHLY and CDR2 FYNNEI. Deletions cut 6 bases from V and 7 bases from J, with 21 bases between. CDR3 length equals 15 residues.

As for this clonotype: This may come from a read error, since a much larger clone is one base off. The CDR3 spells CAISRNLGFYSYEQYF. In nucleotides, the CDR3 is TGTGCCATCAGCCGCAACCTAGGATTTTACTCCTACGAGCAGTACTTC. This rearrangement joins TRBV28 to TRBJ2-7; D unclear. CDR3 length equals 16 residues. The V gene lost 10 bases and the J gene lost 0 bases, with 22 bases spanning the gap. The germline gives CDR1 MDHEN, CDR2 SYDVKM.

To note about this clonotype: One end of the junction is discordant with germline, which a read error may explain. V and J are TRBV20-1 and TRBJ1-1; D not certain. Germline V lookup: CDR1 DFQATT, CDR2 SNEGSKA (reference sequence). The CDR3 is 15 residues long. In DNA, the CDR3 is TGCAGTGCTACTCCAGGACCCCCGTCGAACACTGAAGCCTTCTTT. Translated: CSATPGPPSNTEAFF.

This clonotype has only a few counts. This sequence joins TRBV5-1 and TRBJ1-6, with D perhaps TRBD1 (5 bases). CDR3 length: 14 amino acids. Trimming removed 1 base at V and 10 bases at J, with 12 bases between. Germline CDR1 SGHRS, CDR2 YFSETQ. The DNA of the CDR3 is TGCGCCAGCAGCTTGAACCGGGGACGGTCACCCCTCCACTTT. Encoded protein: CASSLNRGRSPLHF.

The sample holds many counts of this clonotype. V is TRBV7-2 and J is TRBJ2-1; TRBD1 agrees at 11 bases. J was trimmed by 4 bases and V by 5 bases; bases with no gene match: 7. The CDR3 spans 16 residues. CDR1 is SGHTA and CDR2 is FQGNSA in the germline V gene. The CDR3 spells CASSLTGTGGYNEQFF. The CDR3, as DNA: TGTGCCAGCAGCCTGACCGGGACAGGGGGTTACAATGAGCAGTTCTTC. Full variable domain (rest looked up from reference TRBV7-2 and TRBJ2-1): GAGVSQSPSNKVTEKGKDVELRCDPISGHTALYWYRQSLGQGLEFLIYFQGNSAPDKSGLPSDRFSAERTGGSVSTLTIQRTQQEDSAVYLCASSLTGTGGYNEQFFGPGTRLTVL.

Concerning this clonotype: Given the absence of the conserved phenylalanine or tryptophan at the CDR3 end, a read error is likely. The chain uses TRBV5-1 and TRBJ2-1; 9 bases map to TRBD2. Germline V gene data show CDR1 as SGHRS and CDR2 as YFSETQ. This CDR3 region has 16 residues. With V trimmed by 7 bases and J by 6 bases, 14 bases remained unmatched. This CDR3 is CASSPNLAGDGNEQFL. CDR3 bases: TGCGCCAGCTCTCCAAACTTAGCGGGGGACGGCAATGAGCAGTTCCTC.

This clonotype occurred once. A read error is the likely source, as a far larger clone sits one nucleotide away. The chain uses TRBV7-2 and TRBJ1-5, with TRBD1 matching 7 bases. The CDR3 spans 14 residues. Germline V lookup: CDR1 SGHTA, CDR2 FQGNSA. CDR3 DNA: TGTGCCAGCAGCCAAGGGGGCGCAGGGCAGCCCCGGCATTTT. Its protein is CASSQGGAGQPRHF.

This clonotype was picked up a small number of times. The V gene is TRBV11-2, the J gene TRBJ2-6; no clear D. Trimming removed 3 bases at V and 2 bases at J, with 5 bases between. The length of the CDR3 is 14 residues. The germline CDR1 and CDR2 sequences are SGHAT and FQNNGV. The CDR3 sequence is CASSLAPGANVLTF. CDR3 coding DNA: TGTGCCAGCAGCTTGGCCCCTGGGGCCAACGTCCTGACTTTC.

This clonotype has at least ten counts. CDR3 DNA: TGCAGTGCTAGAGGGGCCCAGGGGTTTGAAAAACTGTTTTTT. Its protein is CSARGAQGFEKLFF. The chain has TRBV20-1 and TRBJ1-4, with D maybe TRBD1 (6 bases). CDR1 DFQATT and CDR2 SNEGSKA come from the germline V gene (reference sequence). The length of the CDR3 is 14 residues. The V end lost 1 base, the J end lost 7 bases, and 13 bases lay between the germline ends.

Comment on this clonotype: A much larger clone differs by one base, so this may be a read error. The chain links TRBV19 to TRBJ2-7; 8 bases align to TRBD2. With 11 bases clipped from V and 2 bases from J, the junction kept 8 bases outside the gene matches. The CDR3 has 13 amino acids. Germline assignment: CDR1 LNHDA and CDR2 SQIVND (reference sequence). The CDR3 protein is CAGHGGDPYEQYF. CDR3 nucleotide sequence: TGTGCCGGTCACGGGGGGGACCCCTACGAGCAGTACTTC.

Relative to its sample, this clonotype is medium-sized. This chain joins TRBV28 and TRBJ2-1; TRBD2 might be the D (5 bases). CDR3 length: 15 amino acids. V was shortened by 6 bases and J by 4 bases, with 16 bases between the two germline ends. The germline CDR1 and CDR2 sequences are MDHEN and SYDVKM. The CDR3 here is CASSRMFPGYNEQFF. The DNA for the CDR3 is TGTGCCAGCAGCAGGATGTTCCCGGGGTACAATGAGCAGTTCTTC.

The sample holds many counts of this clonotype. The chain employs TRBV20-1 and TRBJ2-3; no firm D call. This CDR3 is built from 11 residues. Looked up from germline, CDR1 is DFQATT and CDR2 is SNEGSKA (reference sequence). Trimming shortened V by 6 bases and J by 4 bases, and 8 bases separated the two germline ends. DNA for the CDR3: TGCAGTGCACCCCACTCAGATACGCAGTATTTT. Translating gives CSAPHSDTQYF.

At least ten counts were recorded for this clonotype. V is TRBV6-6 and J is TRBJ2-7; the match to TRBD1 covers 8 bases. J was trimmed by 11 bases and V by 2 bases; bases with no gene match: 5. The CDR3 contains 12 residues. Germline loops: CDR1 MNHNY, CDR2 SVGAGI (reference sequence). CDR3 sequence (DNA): TGTGCCAGCAGTTACACGGACAGGGAGAAGTACTTC. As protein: CASSYTDREKYF.

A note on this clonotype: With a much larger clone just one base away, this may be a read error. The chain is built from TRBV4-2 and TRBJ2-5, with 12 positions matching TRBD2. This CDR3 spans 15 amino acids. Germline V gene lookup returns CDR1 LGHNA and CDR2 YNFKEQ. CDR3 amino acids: CASSLASGGEEAQYF. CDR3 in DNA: TGTGCCAGCAGCCTAGCTAGCGGGGGGGAAGAGGCCCAGTACTTC.

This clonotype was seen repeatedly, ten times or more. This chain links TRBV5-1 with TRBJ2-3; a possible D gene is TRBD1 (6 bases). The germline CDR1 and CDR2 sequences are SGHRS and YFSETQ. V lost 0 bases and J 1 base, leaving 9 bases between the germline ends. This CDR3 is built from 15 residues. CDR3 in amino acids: CASSLAGVRTDTQYF. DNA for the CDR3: TGCGCCAGCAGCTTGGCAGGGGTTCGCACAGATACGCAGTATTTT.